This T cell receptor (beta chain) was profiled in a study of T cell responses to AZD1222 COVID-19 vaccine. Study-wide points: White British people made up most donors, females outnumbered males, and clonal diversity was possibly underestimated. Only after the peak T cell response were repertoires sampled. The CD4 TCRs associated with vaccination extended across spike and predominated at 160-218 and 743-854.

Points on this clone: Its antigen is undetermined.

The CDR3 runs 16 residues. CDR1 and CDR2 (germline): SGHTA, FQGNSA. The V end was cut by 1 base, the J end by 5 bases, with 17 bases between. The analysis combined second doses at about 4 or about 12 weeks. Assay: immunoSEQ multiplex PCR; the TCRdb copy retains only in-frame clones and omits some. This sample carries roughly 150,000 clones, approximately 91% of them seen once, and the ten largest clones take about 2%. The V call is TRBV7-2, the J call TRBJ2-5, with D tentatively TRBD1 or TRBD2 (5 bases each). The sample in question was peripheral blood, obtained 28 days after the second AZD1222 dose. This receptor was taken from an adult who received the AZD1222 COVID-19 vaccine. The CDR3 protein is CASSLGWGPRSETQYF. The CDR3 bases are TGTGCCAGCAGCTTAGGATGGGGACCTAGGAGTGAGACCCAGTACTTC.